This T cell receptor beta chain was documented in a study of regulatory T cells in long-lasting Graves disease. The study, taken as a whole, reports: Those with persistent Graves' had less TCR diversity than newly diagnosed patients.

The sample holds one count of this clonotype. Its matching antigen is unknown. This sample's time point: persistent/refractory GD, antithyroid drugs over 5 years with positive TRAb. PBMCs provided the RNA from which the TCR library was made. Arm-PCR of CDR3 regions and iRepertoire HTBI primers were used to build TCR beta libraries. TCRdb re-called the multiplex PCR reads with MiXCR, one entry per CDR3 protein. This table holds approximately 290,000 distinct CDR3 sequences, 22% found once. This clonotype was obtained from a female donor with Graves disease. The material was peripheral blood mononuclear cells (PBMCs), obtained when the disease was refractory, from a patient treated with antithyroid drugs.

The CDR3 is CASSWAVVEGDEQFF. The CDR3 DNA reads TGTGCCAGCAGTTGGGCGGTGGTGGAGGGGGATGAGCAGTTCTTC. The chain uses TRBV2 and TRBJ2-1; tentatively, D is TRBD1 or TRBD2 (6 bases each). The V gene lost 5 bases and the J gene lost 8 bases, with 19 bases spanning the gap. Germline V CDR1 and CDR2: SNHLY, FYNNEI. The CDR3 spans 15 residues.